The entry that follows covers one T cell receptor (beta chain) sequence. The antigen is undetermined. The data are from a study of T cells after yellow fever vaccination. Study as a whole: Fractions low in cell number were prepared with SMART-Seq v4 Ultra Low Input. Overall study results and limits: Researchers noted that a small share of clonotypes showed up in both CD4 and CD8 compartments.

Via MiXCR, TCRdb re-called the 5' RACE reads, giving one row per CDR3 protein. Of 150,000 to 200,000 distinct CDR3 sequences listed, 9.5% to 12% were seen once; the top ten hold roughly a third. This receptor was identified in a young man who received the YFV17D yellow fever vaccine. The sample in question was CD8+ T cells sorted from PBMCs, obtained 15 days after the yellow fever booster vaccination.

This CDR3 reads CAIRGAGRNEQFF. CDR3 sequence (DNA): TGTGCAATCCGGGGGGCTGGTAGGAATGAGCAGTTCTTC. This sequence joins TRBV2 and TRBJ2-1; tentative D call: TRBD2 (7 bases). Germline lookup yields CDR1 SNHLY and CDR2 FYNNEI. The CDR3 has 13 residues.